The next 15 T cell receptor beta chains were all read from a single sample in a study of cytomegalovirus exposure and HLA in healthy donors. A multiplex PCR was run with 60 Vbeta primers and 13 Jbeta primers. The repertoire was sequenced with immunoSEQ multiplex PCR; TCRdb's copy has only in-frame clones and lacks some. The data contain more than 90,000 clones, almost 70% of them singletons. Sequenced material: PBMCs. These receptors were taken from a man aged 25 to 45 in good health and CMV-seropositive.

V is TRBV5-1 and J is TRBJ2-1; the match to TRBD1 covers 8 bases. Germline assignment: CDR1 SGHRS and CDR2 YFSETQ. There are 17 residues in the CDR3. Trimming cost V 1 base and J 4 bases; bases outside gene matches: 10. This CDR3 is CASSLTSGTGAYNEQFF. CDR3 bases: TGCGCCAGCAGCTTGACTTCCGGGACAGGAGCTTACAATGAGCAGTTCTTC.

V is TRBV28 and J is TRBJ1-1; 7 bases match TRBD1. CDR1 is MDHEN and CDR2 is SYDVKM in the germline V gene. This CDR3 spans 14 amino acids. With 6 bases clipped from V and 1 base from J, the junction kept 5 bases outside the gene matches. CDR3 nucleotide sequence: TGTGCCAGCAGAGCTGGGGACAGGAACACTGAAGCTTTCTTT. Protein: CASRAGDRNTEAFF.

This clone was seen a single time. The chain combines TRBV2 with TRBJ1-2; the match to TRBD1 covers 7 bases. Germline V gene sequence: CDR1 SNHLY, CDR2 FYNNEI. The CDR3 totals 13 residues. J was trimmed by 1 base and V by 7 bases; bases with no gene match: 3. The CDR3 spells CASTGTDNYGYTF. Written as DNA, the CDR3 is TGTGCCAGCACGGGGACAGATAACTATGGCTACACCTTC.

The V call is TRBV19, the J call TRBJ1-5, with D unclear. The CDR3 loop spans 15 amino acids. With 1 base removed from V and 5 bases from J, the gap between germline ends came to 12 bases. Germline V lookup: CDR1 LNHDA, CDR2 SQIVND (reference sequence). The CDR3 DNA reads as TGTGCCAGTAGTATAGGGCCAGTTTATGATCAGCCCCAGCATTTT. This encodes CASSIGPVYDQPQHF.

This clone was seen just once. The CDR3, as DNA: TGTGCCAGCAGCTCCCCCGGTAGCGGGGGGGCCCTAGAGACCCAGTACTTC. Amino acids: CASSSPGSGGALETQYF. The chain combines TRBV9 with TRBJ2-5; TRBD2 matches at 11 bases. Germline CDR1 SGDLS, CDR2 YYNGEE. The trim removed 4 bases at V and 4 bases at J, leaving 12 bases unmatched. This CDR3 has 17 amino acids.

V gene TRBV7-9 combines with J gene TRBJ2-7; D is perhaps TRBD1 (6 bases). This CDR3 has 13 residues. Germline loops: CDR1 SEHNR, CDR2 FQNEAQ (reference sequence). V was trimmed by 4 bases and J by 6 bases, leaving 13 bases between them. CDR3 amino acids: CASSSLTRGEQYF. The CDR3, as DNA: TGTGCCAGCAGCTCCCTGACCAGGGGCGAGCAGTACTTC.

V usage is TRBV5-8 and J usage is TRBJ1-5; 7 bases agree with TRBD1. Germline trimming cut 2 bases from V and 2 bases from J; bases unmatched to any gene: 13. The CDR3 length is 18 residues. Per germline, CDR1 SGHTS and CDR2 YDEGEE. The CDR3 loop is CASSFWTGGSVGNQPQHF. The CDR3 coding sequence is TGTGCCAGCAGCTTCTGGACAGGTGGATCGGTCGGCAATCAGCCCCAGCATTTT.

Here the CDR3 DNA reads TGTGCCTGGCGCCGGGACACCAACTACGAGCAGTACTTC. This encodes CAWRRDTNYEQYF. This chain links TRBV30 with TRBJ2-7, with a weak D call TRBD1 (6 bases). The CDR3 runs to 13 residues. V was clipped by 5 bases and J by 3 bases, with 14 bases between them. Per germline, CDR1 GTSNPN and CDR2 SVGIG (reference sequence).

The CDR3 DNA reads as TGTGCCAGCTCACCACTCCCGGGACAGGGATACTCCACAGATACGCAGTATTTT. It translates to CASSPLPGQGYSTDTQYF. This chain links TRBV18 with TRBJ2-3, with 9 bases fitting TRBD1. Germline CDR1 KGHSH, CDR2 LQKENI. The CDR3 runs 18 residues. V lost 1 base and J lost 2; bases outside the gene matches: 10.

The chain is built from TRBV30 and TRBJ1-3; 8 bases align to TRBD1. Germline V gene lookup returns CDR1 GTSNPN and CDR2 SVGIG (reference sequence). V gave up 0 bases and J gave up 4 bases; unmatched junction bases: 2. This CDR3 comprises 14 residues. As DNA, the CDR3 is TGTGCCTGGAGTGTCAGGGGGCCAGGAAACACCATATATTTT. Encoded protein: CAWSVRGPGNTIYF. Complete variable domain (other parts from reference TRBV30 and TRBJ1-3): SQTIHQWPATLVQPVGSPLSLECTVEGTSNPNLYWYRQAAGRGLQLLFYSVGIGQISSEVPQNLSASRPQDRQFILSSKKLLLSDSGFYLCAWSVRGPGNTIYFGEGSWLTVV.

The V and J genes are TRBV13 and TRBJ1-5; D gene unclear. The CDR3 has 14 amino acids. With 0 bases removed from V and 3 bases from J, the gap between germline ends came to 6 bases. Germline lookup yields CDR1 PRHDT and CDR2 FYEKMQ (reference sequence). The CDR3 reads CASSLGTTNQPQHF. In DNA form, the CDR3 reads TGTGCCAGCAGCTTAGGGACTACCAATCAGCCCCAGCATTTT.

CDR3 protein: CAIALAGEETQYF. The CDR3 DNA sequence: TGTGCCATCGCCTTAGCGGGGGAAGAGACCCAGTACTTC. The V call is TRBV10-3, the J call TRBJ2-5; TRBD2 agrees at 9 bases. The V segment lost 8 bases and the J segment 3 bases; nucleotides outside the gene matches: 4. In germline, CDR1 is ENHRY, CDR2 SYGVKD. The CDR3 length is 13 residues.

The chain couples TRBV7-2 to TRBJ1-3; 8 bases map to TRBD1. From germline, CDR1 is SGHTA and CDR2 FQGNSA. V was clipped by 7 bases and J by 4 bases; unmatched bases: 12. CDR3 length: 16 residues. DNA of the CDR3: TGTGCCAGCACCGCGCAGGGGGCTATGGCGGGAAACACCATATATTTT. This codes for CASTAQGAMAGNTIYF.

The chain carries TRBV7-9 and TRBJ2-3; 7 nucleotides line up with TRBD1. The CDR3 has 18 residues. Germline values: CDR1 SEHNR, CDR2 FQNEAQ (reference sequence). The trim removed 5 bases at V and 3 bases at J, leaving 17 bases unmatched. The CDR3: CASSRAAFSGGPTDTQYF. CDR3 nucleotides: TGTGCCAGCAGCCGAGCTGCCTTCTCAGGGGGACCGACAGATACGCAGTATTTT. The full variable domain, its missing parts supplied by reference TRBV7-9 and TRBJ2-3, is DTGVSQNPRHKITKRGQNVTFRCDPISEHNRLYWYRQTLGQGPEFLTYFQNEAQLEKSRLLSDRFSAERPKGSFSTLEIQRTEQGDSAMYLCASSRAAFSGGPTDTQYFGPGTRLTVL.

The chain links TRBV19 to TRBJ1-1, with TRBD1 matching over 12 bases. Germline loops: CDR1 LNHDA, CDR2 SQIVND (reference sequence). This CDR3 has 16 residues. The V gene end was trimmed by 5 bases and the J gene end by 2 bases; junction bases not matched to a gene: 6. The DNA of the CDR3 is TGTGCCAGTAGTCCGGGGACAGGGGGCGTCAACACTGAAGCTTTCTTT. Translated: CASSPGTGGVNTEAFF.